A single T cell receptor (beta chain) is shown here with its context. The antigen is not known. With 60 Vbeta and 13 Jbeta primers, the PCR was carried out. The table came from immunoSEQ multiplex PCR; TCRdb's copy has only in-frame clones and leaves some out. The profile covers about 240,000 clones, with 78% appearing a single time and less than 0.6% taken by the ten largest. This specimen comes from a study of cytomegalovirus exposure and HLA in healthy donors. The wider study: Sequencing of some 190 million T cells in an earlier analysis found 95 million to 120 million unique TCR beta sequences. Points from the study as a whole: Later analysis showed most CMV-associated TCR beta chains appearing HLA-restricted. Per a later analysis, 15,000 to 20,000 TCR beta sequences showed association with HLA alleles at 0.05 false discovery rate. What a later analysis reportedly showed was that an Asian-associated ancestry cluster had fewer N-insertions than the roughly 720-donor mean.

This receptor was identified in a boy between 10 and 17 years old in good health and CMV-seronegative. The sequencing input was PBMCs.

The CDR3 nucleotides read TGTGCCAGCAGTACATTAGCGGGATCAACCACAGATACGCAGTATTTT. Protein sequence: CASSTLAGSTTDTQYF. This chain connects TRBV27 to TRBJ2-3; 8 bases line up with TRBD2. With 5 bases clipped from V and 2 bases from J, the junction kept 9 bases outside the gene matches. Germline V gives CDR1 MNHEY, CDR2 SMNVEV (reference sequence). The CDR3 covers 16 residues.